These 18 T cell receptor beta chains share one sample of origin, sequenced in a study of CD8 T cells in ankylosing spondylitis. TCRdb re-called the 5' RACE reads through MiXCR, storing one row per CDR3 protein. The table shows some 71,000 distinct CDR3 sequences, with about 5.4% occurring only once. Sequencing was carried out using blood, either unsorted or a sorted T cell fraction (not recorded which). The source is a male donor with ankylosing spondylitis or in good health (not recorded which).

The chain uses TRBV9 and TRBJ2-1; the match to TRBD1 covers 9 bases. CDR3 size: 16 residues. CDR1 SGDLS and CDR2 YYNGEE come from the germline V gene. Losses at the gene ends were 3 bases for V and 4 bases for J; bases not matched to a gene: 8. This CDR3 is CASSEVTGQGYNEQFF. CDR3 in DNA: TGTGCCAGCAGCGAAGTAACGGGACAGGGTTACAATGAGCAGTTCTTC.

This clonotype has at least ten counts. The rearrangement joins TRBV12-3 or TRBV12-4 to TRBJ2-1; TRBD2 aligns across 13 bases. This CDR3 is 15 amino acids long. Germline trimming cut 6 bases from V and 2 bases from J; bases unmatched to any gene: 1. DNA of the CDR3: TGTGCCAGCAGGGGACTAGCGGGGACCTACAATGAGCAGTTCTTC. This encodes CASRGLAGTYNEQFF.

This clonotype was counted at least ten times. This sequence joins TRBV12-3 or TRBV12-4 and TRBJ2-1, with 10 positions matching TRBD2. This CDR3 has 15 residues. With 3 bases clipped from V and 10 bases from J, the junction kept 9 bases outside the gene matches. Here the CDR3 reads CASSFSSGGAGEQFF. The DNA for the CDR3 is TGTGCCAGCAGTTTCTCGAGCGGGGGGGCGGGAGAGCAGTTCTTC.

This clonotype was counted ten times or more. The chain links TRBV20-1 to TRBJ1-1; 7 positions match TRBD1. The length of the CDR3 is 13 residues. Trimming removed 8 bases from V and 5 bases from J; junction bases left unmatched: 11. Germline-derived CDR1 and CDR2 are DFQATT and SNEGSKA (reference sequence). The CDR3 sequence: CSPKTGLRTEAFF. CDR3 DNA: TGCAGTCCCAAGACAGGGTTAAGGACTGAAGCTTTCTTT.

This clonotype was observed many times. This chain joins TRBV20-1 and TRBJ2-1, with 8 bases lining up with TRBD2. The CDR3 is 12 amino acids. The germline gives CDR1 DFQATT, CDR2 SNEGSKA (reference sequence). CDR3 nucleotides: TGCGGACCGGACGCGGGGGGTTCTGAGCAGTTCTTC. Translating it yields CGPDAGGSEQFF.

This clonotype occurred many times. J is TRBJ2-7 and V is TRBV24-1, with D perhaps TRBD2 (6 bases). The CDR3 spans 13 residues. Trimming removed 7 bases at V and 3 bases at J, with 12 bases between. Per germline, CDR1 KGHDR and CDR2 SFDVKD. As DNA, the CDR3 is TGTGCCACCAGCTTGGACGGGGGCTACGAGCAGTACTTC. As protein: CATSLDGGYEQYF.

This clonotype was recorded many times. The chain links TRBV27 to TRBJ1-3; D ambiguous. The CDR3 is made up of 15 amino acids. The germline V and J ends were trimmed by 5 bases and 0 bases, with 11 bases remaining between them. CDR1 and CDR2 (germline): MNHEY, SMNVEV (reference sequence). The CDR3 loop is CASSPTVSSGNTIYF. CDR3 DNA: TGTGCCAGCAGTCCAACAGTGTCCTCTGGAAACACCATATATTTT.

This clonotype was counted many times. V is TRBV12-3 or TRBV12-4 and J is TRBJ2-3; D call uncertain. The CDR3 is 11 residues long. With 3 bases removed from V and 6 bases from J, the gap between germline ends came to 4 bases. The CDR3 sequence is CASSFKDTQYF. In DNA form, the CDR3 reads TGTGCCAGCAGTTTCAAGGATACGCAGTATTTT.

Many counts were recorded for this clonotype. This chain joins TRBV27 and TRBJ2-1; TRBD2 aligns across 10 bases. Germline CDR1 reads MNHEY; CDR2 reads SMNVEV (reference sequence). The CDR3 sequence is 13 residues long. V dropped 8 bases and J dropped 6; count of bases not matched to a gene: 4. CDR3 sequence reads: CASASGGFNEQFF. The CDR3 DNA reads as TGTGCCAGCGCTAGCGGGGGTTTCAATGAGCAGTTCTTC.

Ten or more counts support this clonotype. CDR3 region: CASSSAGRVRTDTQYF. The DNA of the CDR3 is TGTGCCAGCAGTTCAGCCGGGAGGGTGAGGACAGATACGCAGTATTTT. The V call is TRBV6-6, the J call TRBJ2-3; 8 bases match TRBD2. Germline trimming cut 4 bases from V and 3 bases from J; bases unmatched to any gene: 9. CDR3 length: 16 amino acids. Germline values: CDR1 MNHNY, CDR2 SVGAGI (reference sequence).

This clonotype was counted ten times or more. This chain uses TRBV7-2 with TRBJ2-1; 9 bases map to TRBD1. This CDR3 contains 13 residues. V lost 0 bases to trimming and J lost 9 bases; unmatched junction nucleotides: 0. Germline CDR1 SGHTA, CDR2 FQGNSA. The CDR3 DNA follows: TGTGCCAGCAGCTTAGCGGGACAGGGTGAGCAGTTCTTC. This encodes CASSLAGQGEQFF.

This clonotype has ten or more counts. The chain links TRBV7-2 to TRBJ1-1, with TRBD1 identical over 7 bases. J was trimmed by 5 bases and V by 5 bases; bases with no gene match: 8. CDR3 length: 14 residues. Looked up from germline, CDR1 is SGHTA and CDR2 is FQGNSA. CDR3 coding DNA: TGTGCCAGCAGCCCCCGGGCAGGGGGGACTGAAGCTTTCTTT. Protein product: CASSPRAGGTEAFF.

This clonotype was recorded at least ten times. The genes are TRBV2 and TRBJ2-5; D may be TRBD2 (5 bases). CDR3 length equals 13 residues. CDR1 and CDR2 from the germline V gene are SNHLY and FYNNEI. V was trimmed by 7 bases and J by 5 bases, leaving 14 bases between them. CDR3 nucleotide sequence: TGTGCCAGCAATGGTTCGCCGGGGGAGACCCAGTACTTC. As protein: CASNGSPGETQYF.

This clonotype was seen at least ten times. Here the CDR3 DNA reads TGTGCCAGCAGTCCGGACGCCTTCTATGGCTACACCTTC. This gives the protein CASSPDAFYGYTF. The V and J genes are TRBV12-3 or TRBV12-4 and TRBJ1-2; D not certain. V lost 5 bases and J 4 bases, leaving 11 bases between the germline ends. The CDR3 runs 13 residues.

The V call is TRBV25-1, the J call TRBJ2-5; 10 bases agree with TRBD2. CDR1 is MGHDK, CDR2 SYGVNS, per germline. V dropped 1 base and J dropped 4; count of bases not matched to a gene: 15. The CDR3 runs to 19 residues. As DNA, the CDR3 is TGTGCCAGCAGTGAATGGCCCCTGACGGCTAGCGGGGGCCCAGAGACCCAGTACTTC. It translates to CASSEWPLTASGGPETQYF. Full variable domain (remainder filled in from reference TRBV25-1 and TRBJ2-5): EADIYQTPRYLVIGTGKKITLECSQTMGHDKMYWYQQDPGMELHLIHYSYGVNSTEKGDLSSESTVSRIRTEHFPLTLESARPSHTSQYLCASSEWPLTASGGPETQYFGPGTRLLVL.

This clonotype came up many times. The chain joins TRBV5-1 to TRBJ1-1; unclear D gene. The CDR3 runs to 14 residues. V was pared by 4 bases and J by 2 bases, with 12 bases between. Looked up from germline, CDR1 is SGHRS and CDR2 is YFSETQ. The CDR3 region is CASSLGEFNTEAFF. CDR3 bases: TGCGCCAGCAGCCTTGGGGAATTTAACACTGAAGCTTTCTTT.

This clonotype was found a few times. The chain has TRBV7-9 and TRBJ2-1, with D unresolved. Trimming removed 5 bases from V and 0 bases from J, with 5 bases in between. Germline lookup yields CDR1 SEHNR and CDR2 FQNEAQ (reference sequence). CDR3 size: 13 residues. In nucleotides, the CDR3 is TGTGCCAGCAGCCCGGCCTCCTACAATGAGCAGTTCTTC. It codes for CASSPASYNEQFF.

This clonotype was detected many times. V is TRBV6-2 or TRBV6-3 and J is TRBJ2-5, with 7 bases matching TRBD2. With V trimmed by 4 bases and J by 1 base, 9 bases remained unmatched. This CDR3 has 16 amino acids. Germline assignment: CDR1 MNHEY and CDR2 SVGEGT. CDR3 sequence (DNA): TGTGCCAGCAGTTTAGGAGCGGGGAGTCGCCAAGAGACCCAGTACTTC. Its translation: CASSLGAGSRQETQYF.